These T cell receptor beta chains were read from a single sample in a study of vaccination effects on CD4 cells after COVID-19. Measured with immunoSEQ multiplex PCR; TCRdb has only the in-frame clones, and not every one. The data show around 47,000 clones, more than 65% seen once. Their recognized antigens are unknown. Material: CD4+ T cells from PBMCs cultured without peptide, obtained after COVID-19 vaccination. These receptors all come from a human donor who received a COVID-19 vaccine. The CDR3 runs from the conserved cysteine through the conserved F or W. Fields, in order: CDR3 DNA, CDR3 protein, clone size, V gene, J gene, D gene. D genes are given only for firm matches. Part of the rows lack a size; the others show once, few, many or a class for expanded clones.

TGTGCCAGCAGTGTACTAGCGGGGGGGCCCACCGGGGAGCTGTTTTTT	CASSVLAGGPTGELFF	once	TRBV6-1	TRBJ2-2	TRBD2
TGTGCCAGCAGCTTAATTGCGGGCGCTAGGAACAATGAGCAGTTCTTC	CASSLIAGARNNEQFF	NA	TRBV11-2	TRBJ2-1	NA
TGCAGCGTTGATAGTTTCGGGGTGGAGACTGAAGCTTTCTTT	CSVDSFGVETEAFF	NA	TRBV29-1	TRBJ1-1	NA
TGTGCCAGCAGCCCGGGGGGGGGCTCCTATGGCTACACCTTC	CASSPGGGSYGYTF	NA	TRBV27	TRBJ1-2	NA
TGTGCCAGCAGCTTAGCGGCGGCAACTAATGAAAAACTGTTTTTT	CASSLAAATNEKLFF	NA	TRBV7-9	TRBJ1-4	NA
TGTGCCAGCAGCTTCGTCCAGGAAGAGACCCAGTACTTC	CASSFVQEETQYF	NA	TRBV7-7	TRBJ2-5	NA
TGTGCCAGCAGCTCGGGCCCAGGAGGAATCAATGAGCAGTTCTTC	CASSSGPGGINEQFF	NA	TRBV11-3	TRBJ2-1	NA
TGTGCCAGCAGCCAAGGACAGGTTTTGAACACTGAAGCTTTCTTT	CASSQGQVLNTEAFF	NA	TRBV3-1/TRBV3-2	TRBJ1-1	NA
TGCGCCAGCAGCCGAGGAGGGGTTGTTGGCACTGGAAACACCATATATTTT	CASSRGGVVGTGNTIYF	NA	TRBV4-1	TRBJ1-3	NA
TGTGCCAGCGGGCGGACAACTAATGAAAAACTGTTTTTT	CASGRTTNEKLFF	NA	TRBV5-4	TRBJ1-4	NA
TGTGCCAGCAGCTCGGCTCGCACCGGGAACACTGAAGCTTTCTTT	CASSSARTGNTEAFF	NA	TRBV7-2	TRBJ1-1	NA
TGTGCCAGCAGCTTAGCGGTTCTAGCAAACACCGGGGAGCTGTTTTTT	CASSLAVLANTGELFF	NA	TRBV7-2	TRBJ2-2	NA
TGTGCCAGCAGCTCGATCCACACAGGGGGTACGCAGTATTTT	CASSSIHTGGTQYF	few	TRBV7-2	TRBJ2-3	TRBD1
TGCAGCGTTTTGATTGGGTTATACAATGAGCAGTTCTTC	CSVLIGLYNEQFF	NA	TRBV29-1	TRBJ2-1	NA
TGTGCCAGCTCACCAGATACCAGATATGGCTACACCTTC	CASSPDTRYGYTF	NA	TRBV18	TRBJ1-2	NA
TGTGCCAGTAGACCGGCGGGGGGCTTCGTGGAAGGCTACACCTTC	CASRPAGGFVEGYTF	NA	TRBV19	TRBJ1-2	NA
TGTGCCAGCAGCCAGCCGACTCACACCGGGGAGCTGTTTTTT	CASSQPTHTGELFF	NA	TRBV3-1/TRBV3-2	TRBJ2-2	NA
TGTGCCTGGAGTGACCGGGGACTGAGGGATCAGCCCCAGCATTTT	CAWSDRGLRDQPQHF	NA	TRBV30	TRBJ1-5	NA
TGTGCCAGCAGTGCTATGGCTTTCTATGGCTACACCTTC	CASSAMAFYGYTF	NA	TRBV12-3/TRBV12-4	TRBJ1-2	NA
TGTGCCAGCTCACCCCGGACAGGCGACCAAGAGACCCAGTACTTC	CASSPRTGDQETQYF	NA	TRBV18	TRBJ2-5	TRBD1
TGTGCCACCAGCAGAGATCAGGGCTACGAGCAGTACTTC	CATSRDQGYEQYF	NA	TRBV15	TRBJ2-7	NA
TGTGCCAGCAGCTTAGACAAGAACTATGGCTACACCTTC	CASSLDKNYGYTF	NA	TRBV7-8	TRBJ1-2	NA
TGTGCCAGTCGCCGGCTAGCGGGGGGACTGAGCTCCTACAATGAGCAGTTCTTC	CASRRLAGGLSSYNEQFF	NA	TRBV19	TRBJ2-1	TRBD2
TGTGCCACCAGTGATCATGGCTACGAGCAGTACTTC	CATSDHGYEQYF	few	TRBV24-1	TRBJ2-7	NA
TGCGCCAGCAGCTTGGGACAGGGGGCGGAAGGCTACACCTTC	CASSLGQGAEGYTF	few	TRBV5-1	TRBJ1-2	TRBD1
TGTGCCAGCAGCTTAGACAGGGTATGGTCACCCCTCCACTTT	CASSLDRVWSPLHF	NA	TRBV5-4	TRBJ1-6	TRBD1
TGTGCCAGCAGCCAGAGGACCTATGGCTACACCTTC	CASSQRTYGYTF	few	TRBV14	TRBJ1-2	NA
TGTGCCAGCAGCTTAAGACAGGGTGGAAACGAGCAGTACTTC	CASSLRQGGNEQYF	NA	TRBV7-9	TRBJ2-7	TRBD1
TGTGCCAGCAGCCCCATGATAGGGGACTCCTACAATGAGCAGTTCTTC	CASSPMIGDSYNEQFF	NA	TRBV9	TRBJ2-1	NA
TGTGCCAGCTCTTCTGATTTCACGACTAGCACAGATACGCAGTATTTT	CASSSDFTTSTDTQYF	NA	TRBV9	TRBJ2-3	NA
TGTGCCAGCAGCCCCGGGACAATTGCAGATACGCAGTATTTT	CASSPGTIADTQYF	NA	TRBV13	TRBJ2-3	NA
TGTGCCAGCAGTCGACATCGACAGGGAGTCGGCAATCAGCCCCAGCATTTT	CASSRHRQGVGNQPQHF	NA	TRBV6-6	TRBJ1-5	TRBD1
TGTGCCAGCAGCCCGGCGGGGATAGGGAATCAGCCCCAGCATTTT	CASSPAGIGNQPQHF	NA	TRBV11-2	TRBJ1-5	NA
TGTGCCAGCAGCGTAGGCGGTTCGGGAACCGGGGAGCTGTTTTTT	CASSVGGSGTGELFF	few	TRBV9	TRBJ2-2	NA
TGTGCCAGCAGATCCGGACTAGCGGGAGCCGATACGCAGTATTTT	CASRSGLAGADTQYF	NA	TRBV3-1/TRBV3-2	TRBJ2-3	TRBD2
TGCGCCAGCAGCATGATCGGGGATGGCTACGAGCAGTACTTC	CASSMIGDGYEQYF	few	TRBV5-1	TRBJ2-7	NA
TGTGCCAGCAGTGAAGCCCAGACCAAGCTTGTCTTT	CASSEAQTKLVF	NA	TRBV2	TRBJ1-1	NA
TGTGCCAGCAGCCACAGGACTAGCGGGACCAAAGGAACCTACGAGCAGTACTTC	CASSHRTSGTKGTYEQYF	few	TRBV3-1/TRBV3-2	TRBJ2-7	TRBD2
TGCGCCAGCAGCCAAAGAGACGGGACAGCGGATTCACCCCTCCACTTT	CASSQRDGTADSPLHF	NA	TRBV4-1	TRBJ1-6	TRBD1
TGTGCCAGCAGTTTAGCGGGGGGGACTAGCGTAGGTGAGCAGTTCTTC	CASSLAGGTSVGEQFF	NA	TRBV27	TRBJ2-1	TRBD2
TGTGCCAGTAGTGTTTCGGGTGACTCCTACAATGAGCAGTTCTTC	CASSVSGDSYNEQFF	NA	TRBV19	TRBJ2-1	NA
TGTGCCAGCAAACTTCAGGGATCCCAAAGTAACATTCAGTACTTC	CASKLQGSQSNIQYF	NA	TRBV6-5	TRBJ2-4	NA
TGTGCCAGCAGTTACGGCCGCCACACAGATACGCAGTATTTT	CASSYGRHTDTQYF	NA	TRBV6-2/TRBV6-3	TRBJ2-3	NA
TGTGCCAGCAGCCGACAGGGAGACTATGGCTACACCTTC	CASSRQGDYGYTF	NA	TRBV16	TRBJ1-2	TRBD1
TGTGCCAGCAGCGTAGGAGCCGCCATCGATACGCAGTATTTT	CASSVGAAIDTQYF	NA	TRBV9	TRBJ2-3	NA
TGTGCCAGCAGCAGAAGCGGGGGCAGACACTTC	CASSRSGGRHF	NA	TRBV7-9	TRBJ2-7	TRBD2
TGTGCCAGCAGCGAAGACACCACAGATACGCAGTATTTT	CASSEDTTDTQYF	once	TRBV2	TRBJ2-3	NA
TGTGCCAGCTCACCACAAGAACAGATCTACAATGAGCAGTTCTTC	CASSPQEQIYNEQFF	large	TRBV18	TRBJ2-1	NA
TGTGCCAGCTCACCTGGTTTTGCGACAAAAGGACAGCCCCAGCATTTT	CASSPGFATKGQPQHF	NA	TRBV18	TRBJ1-5	NA
TGTGCCAGCAGCCCAACGACAGGGGAAGAGACCCAGTACTTC	CASSPTTGEETQYF	NA	TRBV3-1/TRBV3-2	TRBJ2-5	TRBD1
TGTGCCAGCTTCGTTAAGGGGACAAACACTGAAGCTTTCTTT	CASFVKGTNTEAFF	NA	TRBV27	TRBJ1-1	NA
TGCGCCAGCAGCTTGGGGGCCTCGGGGGGAAACACCATATATTTT	CASSLGASGGNTIYF	NA	TRBV5-1	TRBJ1-3	NA
TGTGCCAGCAGTTACTCCGACAGCAGCTCTGGAAACACCATATATTTT	CASSYSDSSSGNTIYF	NA	TRBV6-5	TRBJ1-3	NA
TGTGCCAGCAAAAGCTATTCCTACAATGAGCAGTTCTTC	CASKSYSYNEQFF	NA	TRBV2	TRBJ2-1	NA
TGTGCCAGCAGTGAAGCCCGAACGCAAGAGACCCAGTACTTC	CASSEARTQETQYF	NA	TRBV2	TRBJ2-5	NA
TGTGCCAGCAGCTGGGACAGGGGGTTTACCGGGGCCAACGTCCTGACTTTC	CASSWDRGFTGANVLTF	once	TRBV11-2	TRBJ2-6	TRBD1
TGTGCCAGCAGTTTAGCAGCCGGGGAGCTGTTTTTT	CASSLAAGELFF	few	TRBV27	TRBJ2-2	NA